This TCR beta chain was captured in a study of blood T cell repertoires in COVID-19. Overall study context: From the United States, Italy and Spain came samples of acute and convalescent COVID-19.

Germline CDR1 and CDR2: SNHLY and FYNNEI. The CDR3 length is 16 residues. Trimming cost V 4 bases and J 5 bases; bases outside gene matches: 12. In the original processing: Scientists estimated how many nucleated cells there were by amplifying reference gene primers. The table came from immunoSEQ multiplex PCR; TCRdb's copy has only in-frame clones and leaves some out. V and J calls and clone size are those listed in that table; D and trimming were worked out from the DNA. Here the sample spans about 100,000 clones, roughly nine tenths being singletons. Only a few counts were recorded for this clone. This receptor was taken from a man aged 55 to 70 with acute or convalescent COVID-19. The chain links TRBV2 to TRBJ1-2, with TRBD1 identical over 8 bases. The sequencing sample was made of peripheral blood. The CDR3 region has the DNA TGTGCCAGCAGTGGCCCTAGGACAGGGAGGGTTTATGGCTACACCTTC. Its translation is CASSGPRTGRVYGYTF.